This TCR beta chain was observed in a study of beta chain features in type 1 diabetes. Study-wide findings and caveats: In all four CD4+ subsets, TCRB CDR3 length was significantly, moderately reduced in type 1 diabetes. Any HLA type influence on TCRB rearrangement was left unresolved here.

CDR1 ENHRY and CDR2 SYGVKD come from the germline V gene. The CDR3 length is 14 residues. Trimming cost V 3 bases and J 6 bases, with 15 bases left between them. Of the isolated RNA, all was reverse transcribed, and so the sequenced material was expressed TCRB transcripts. TCRdb's copy holds only in-frame clones and misses some; the assay was immunoSEQ multiplex PCR. This sample has about 270,000 clones; around an eighth occur once, and the top ten carry more than 0.015%. With regard to this clone: Its matching antigen is unknown.

The receptor comes from a man under 40 with type 1 diabetes. Material for sequencing was naive CD4+ T cells from blood. The chain carries TRBV10-3 and TRBJ2-7, with D maybe TRBD1 (6 bases). The CDR3 loop reads CAISETGSLSEQYF. CDR3 in DNA: TGTGCCATCAGTGAAACAGGGTCCCTATCCGAGCAGTACTTC.